This T cell receptor beta chain was sequenced in a study of neurological immune-mediated disorders. Study at large: The study included approximately 34 multiple sclerosis patients, approximately 31 relapsing-remitting and 3 secondary progressive. Study conclusions and caveats: Private repertoires in all groups were suggested, as expanded clones shared no CDR3 amino acid sequences across subjects.

This clonotype came up many times. Antigen unknown. The authors produced cDNA by 5'RACE using 10-nucleotide random UMIs. In TCRdb, the 5' RACE reads were re-called with MiXCR into one record per CDR3 protein. Among over 75,000 distinct CDR3 sequences listed, approximately 6% were seen once. The sample's time point: longitudinal time-point 2. PBMCs numbering 2 million and stored at -80 C yielded the unsorted libraries. V shed 7 bases and J 5 bases; nucleotides not matched to a gene: 5. The CDR3 covers 14 residues. Germline V gene data show CDR1 as ENHRY and CDR2 as SYGVKD. The sequence derives from a woman aged 55-69 years with multiple sclerosis. The specimen sequenced was PBMCs. J is TRBJ2-1 and V is TRBV10-3, with 10 bases fitting TRBD2. The CDR3: CAITRLAGDNEQFF. Here the CDR3 DNA reads TGTGCCATCACGAGGCTAGCGGGGGACAATGAGCAGTTCTTC.